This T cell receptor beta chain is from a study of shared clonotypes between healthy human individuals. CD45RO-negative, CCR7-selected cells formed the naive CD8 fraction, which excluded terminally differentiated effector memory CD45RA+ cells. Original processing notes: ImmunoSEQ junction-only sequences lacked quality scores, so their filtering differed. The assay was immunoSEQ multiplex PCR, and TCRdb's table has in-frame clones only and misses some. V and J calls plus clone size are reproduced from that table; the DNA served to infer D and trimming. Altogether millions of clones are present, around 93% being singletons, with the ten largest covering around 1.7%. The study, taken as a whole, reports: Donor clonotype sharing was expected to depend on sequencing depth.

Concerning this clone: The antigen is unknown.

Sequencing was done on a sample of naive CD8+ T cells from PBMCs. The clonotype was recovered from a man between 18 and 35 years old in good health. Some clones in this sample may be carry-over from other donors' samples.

The CDR3 region is CASSLPTGGEETQYF. CDR3 nucleotide sequence: TGTGCCAGCAGCTTGCCGACAGGGGGCGAGGAGACCCAGTACTTC. This rearrangement joins TRBV5-6 to TRBJ2-5; 10 bases line up with TRBD1. The CDR3 consists of 15 residues. V lost 1 base to trimming and J lost 5 bases; unmatched junction nucleotides: 5. Germline V gives CDR1 SGHDT, CDR2 YYEEEE. Full variable domain (rest looked up from reference TRBV5-6 and TRBJ2-5): DAGVTQSPTHLIKTRGQQVTLRCSPKSGHDTVSWYQQALGQGPQFIFQYYEEEERQRGNFPDRFSGHQFPNYSSELNVNALLLGDSALYLCASSLPTGGEETQYFGPGTRLLVL.